This T cell receptor (beta chain) is from a study of cytomegalovirus exposure and HLA in healthy donors. Findings and limits, study-wide: That first-cohort TCR clusters tended to co-occur in the roughly 110 validation repertoires was found in a later analysis.

Some clones are missing from TCRdb's copy, which holds only in-frame ones; the method was immunoSEQ multiplex PCR. This sample has fewer than 120,000 clones, with about 92% found just once. A note on this clone: Its antigen is not known.

Germline-derived CDR1 and CDR2 are MDHEN and SYDVKM. The CDR3 spans 16 residues. The V end lost 1 base, the J end lost 0 bases, and 9 bases lay between the germline ends. The receptor was isolated from a woman younger than 35 in good health and CMV-seronegative. The chain uses TRBV28 and TRBJ1-4; no firm D call. Source material: PBMCs. The CDR3 DNA is TGTGCCAGCAGTTTATACGGGGTTACAACTAATGAAAAACTGTTTTTT. This encodes CASSLYGVTTNEKLFF.